The clone carrying this T cell receptor (beta chain) has just a few counts. Antigen: not known. The data were produced by immunoSEQ multiplex PCR, yet TCRdb's version contains in-frame clones alone and is incomplete. The sample has roughly 96,000 clones, more than 75% seen once; the top ten hold about 2.9%. V lost 5 bases, J lost 8 bases, and 18 bases lay in between. The CDR3 spans 15 residues. Germline V gene lookup returns CDR1 SNHLY and CDR2 FYNNEI. These data belong to a study of T cell responses to AZD1222 COVID-19 vaccine. Broader study findings: Spike-specific TCR repertoires showed rising breadth and depth after two AZD1222 doses. Mapped onto spike, vaccine-associated CD4 TCRs spanned it and were dominant at 160-218 and 743-854. Unmutated variant regions reportedly attract nearly half of all spike-specific TCRs. Donors were mostly white British, more females; clonal diversity possibly underestimated.

The TCR comes from an adult in good health. This chain connects TRBV2 to TRBJ1-4; the D gene is possibly TRBD1 (6 bases). Sample: peripheral blood, taken on day 0 of AZD1222 vaccination. CDR3 nucleotides: TGTGCCAGCAGTAGGCCGGGGGGGCCGAACGAAAAACTGTTTTTT. This gives the protein CASSRPGGPNEKLFF.